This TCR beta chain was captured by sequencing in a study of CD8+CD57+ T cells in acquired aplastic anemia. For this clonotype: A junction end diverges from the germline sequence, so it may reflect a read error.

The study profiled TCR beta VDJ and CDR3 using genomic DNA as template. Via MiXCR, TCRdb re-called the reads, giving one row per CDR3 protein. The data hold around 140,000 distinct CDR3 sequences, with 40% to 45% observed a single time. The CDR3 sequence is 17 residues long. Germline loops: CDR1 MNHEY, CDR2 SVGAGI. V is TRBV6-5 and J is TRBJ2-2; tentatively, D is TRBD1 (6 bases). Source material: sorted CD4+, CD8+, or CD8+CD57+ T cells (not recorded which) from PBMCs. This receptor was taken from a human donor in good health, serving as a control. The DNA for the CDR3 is TGTGCCATCAGTTACGCCTCAGGGGCCTGGAACACCGGGGAGCTGTTTTTT. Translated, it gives CAISYASGAWNTGELFF.